This TCR beta chain was retrieved from a study of blood T cell repertoires in COVID-19. Libraries were prepared by immunoSEQ multiplex PCR; TCRdb keeps only in-frame clonotypes and omits some of them. The sample lists some 150,000 clones, 65% to 85% occurring once. Trimming removed 2 bases from V and 2 bases from J; junction bases left unmatched: 4. The CDR3 covers 15 residues. Germline CDR1 reads LNHNV; CDR2 reads YYDKDF (reference sequence). The sequence derives from a woman between 45 and 60 years old who had been exposed to COVID-19. The material sequenced was PBMCs or T cells enriched from blood (not recorded which). This rearrangement joins TRBV15 to TRBJ1-1, with 8 bases identical to TRBD1. CDR3 loop: CATSRTQGGNTEAFF. CDR3 coding DNA: TGTGCCACCAGCAGAACACAGGGGGGAAACACTGAAGCTTTCTTT.